A single sample is the source of the 32 T cell receptor beta chains below, sequenced in a study of cytomegalovirus exposure and HLA in healthy donors. Sequencing was performed with immunoSEQ multiplex PCR; in TCRdb, only in-frame clones are kept and a portion is missing. The sample lists under 250,000 clones, around four fifths occurring once. Material: PBMCs. These receptors all come from a woman between 18 and 29 years old in good health and CMV-seronegative.

This chain joins TRBV6-4 and TRBJ1-1; possibly TRBD1 for D (6 bases). V lost 0 bases, J lost 3 bases, and 14 bases lay in between. The CDR3 runs to 16 residues. From germline, CDR1 is MRHNA and CDR2 SNTAGT. Here the CDR3 reads CASSDSYRVGYTEAFF. CDR3 coding DNA: TGTGCCAGCAGTGACTCTTACAGGGTGGGATACACTGAAGCTTTCTTT.

Only one count was recorded for this clone. The chain carries TRBV30 and TRBJ1-1, with D hard to call. The V end was cut by 2 bases, the J end by 5 bases, with 12 bases between. The germline gives CDR1 GTSNPN, CDR2 SVGIG (reference sequence). This CDR3 spans 13 amino acids. The CDR3, as DNA: TGTGCCTGGAGTAACGGGGTCGGGACTGAAGCTTTCTTT. This sequence encodes CAWSNGVGTEAFF.

This chain connects TRBV5-1 to TRBJ2-1; D perhaps matches TRBD1 (6 bases). Looked up from germline, CDR1 is SGHRS and CDR2 is YFSETQ. This CDR3 contains 12 residues. V was clipped by 4 bases and J by 10 bases, with 12 bases between them. Here the CDR3 DNA reads TGCGCCAGCAGCGCCCAGGGGACGGAGCAGTTCTTC. Its protein product is CASSAQGTEQFF.

The genes are TRBV19 and TRBJ1-1; D not certain. The CDR3 loop spans 14 amino acids. Trimming shortened V by 3 bases and J by 1 base, and 9 bases separated the two germline ends. CDR1 is LNHDA and CDR2 is SQIVND in the germline V gene (reference sequence). Here the CDR3 DNA reads TGTGCCAGTAGTATGCTCGTGGGGAACACTGAAGCTTTCTTT. Translated: CASSMLVGNTEAFF.

This rearrangement joins TRBV27 to TRBJ1-4, with a possible D match to TRBD1 (6 bases). Germline V gives CDR1 MNHEY, CDR2 SMNVEV (reference sequence). CDR3 length: 14 residues. The CDR3 sequence is CATRAEGGGEKLFF. The CDR3 region has the DNA TGTGCAACCCGCGCCGAGGGGGGTGGTGAAAAACTGTTTTTT.

This chain links TRBV28 with TRBJ2-7, with 7 bases lining up with TRBD2. V shed 5 bases, J shed 3 bases, and the junction held 10 bases outside the gene matches. The CDR3 sequence is 15 residues long. Germline V gene lookup returns CDR1 MDHEN and CDR2 SYDVKM. CDR3: CASSVGGRAIYEQYF. Here the CDR3 DNA reads TGTGCCAGCAGTGTAGGAGGGAGGGCCATCTACGAGCAGTACTTC.

V usage is TRBV2 and J usage is TRBJ2-1; TRBD2 matches 13 bases. The CDR3 has 17 residues. With V trimmed by 10 bases and J by 0 bases, 9 bases remained unmatched. CDR1 and CDR2 from the germline V gene are SNHLY and FYNNEI. CDR3 in amino acids: CANPGLAGPSSYNEQFF. In nucleotides, the CDR3 is TGTGCCAATCCGGGACTAGCGGGACCTAGCTCCTACAATGAGCAGTTCTTC.

J is TRBJ1-3 and V is TRBV27; D call uncertain. Germline CDR1 and CDR2: MNHEY and SMNVEV (reference sequence). With 6 bases removed from V and 0 bases from J, the gap between germline ends came to 9 bases. CDR3 length equals 14 residues. CDR3 in amino acids: CASSPTASGNTIYF. The CDR3 nucleotides are TGTGCCAGCAGCCCTACAGCCTCTGGAAACACCATATATTTT.

V and J are TRBV27 and TRBJ2-5; 11 bases are a match to TRBD1. The germline V gene encodes CDR1 MNHEY and CDR2 SMNVEV (reference sequence). The CDR3 spans 14 residues. V trimming: 5 bases; J trimming: 1 base; junction bases outside the gene matches: 0. CDR3 residues: CASSGQGAQETQYF. The CDR3 DNA follows: TGTGCCAGCAGTGGACAGGGGGCCCAAGAGACCCAGTACTTC.

The chain is built from TRBV6-1 and TRBJ2-1, with 15 bases fitting TRBD2. V was pared by 8 bases and J by 11 bases, with 1 base of the junction left unmatched. CDR3 length: 12 amino acids. CDR1 and CDR2 (germline): MNHNS, SASEGT. The CDR3 here is CASGLAGGQQFF. The CDR3 coding sequence is TGTGCCAGCGGACTAGCGGGGGGGCAGCAGTTCTTC.

This rearrangement joins TRBV5-1 to TRBJ2-3; D is undetermined. Germline V CDR1 and CDR2: SGHRS, YFSETQ. This CDR3 has 14 residues. V lost 6 bases and J 1 base, leaving 12 bases between the germline ends. The CDR3: CASTHGQGTDTQYF. DNA for the CDR3: TGCGCCAGCACCCACGGGCAGGGCACAGATACGCAGTATTTT.

J is TRBJ2-1 and V is TRBV27, with 10 positions matching TRBD2. The V gene's germline CDR1 is MNHEY and CDR2 SMNVEV (reference sequence). The CDR3 has 14 residues. V trimming: 5 bases; J trimming: 7 bases; junction bases outside the gene matches: 5. The CDR3 loop is CASSPSGLANEQFF. The DNA of the CDR3 is TGTGCCAGCAGTCCTTCGGGACTAGCGAATGAGCAGTTCTTC.

The chain's CDR3 is CASSPPGPTRGYTF. CDR3 DNA sequence: TGTGCCAGCAGTCCCCCGGGACCGACTAGAGGCTACACCTTC. This chain links TRBV27 with TRBJ1-2, with D possibly TRBD1 on 5 matching bases. Trimming left V 5 bases short and J 8 bases short, with 18 bases between. The CDR3 consists of 14 residues. The germline gives CDR1 MNHEY, CDR2 SMNVEV (reference sequence).

This chain connects TRBV5-1 to TRBJ1-1, with TRBD1 matching over 7 bases. The J segment lost 2 bases and the V segment lost 4 bases, leaving 5 bases of the junction unmatched. The length of the CDR3 is 14 residues. Per germline, CDR1 SGHRS and CDR2 YFSETQ. The CDR3 bases are TGCGCCAGCAGCGTAACAGGGGCAAACACTGAAGCTTTCTTT. Translation gives CASSVTGANTEAFF.

The chain carries TRBV6-5 and TRBJ2-2; no definite D call. The CDR3 has 14 amino acids. V was pared by 6 bases and J by 7 bases, with 15 bases between. Per the germline V gene, CDR1 is MNHEY and CDR2 is SVGAGI. The CDR3 sequence is CASSRTRADGELFF. The CDR3 DNA reads TGTGCCAGCAGCCGAACCCGGGCCGACGGGGAGCTGTTTTTT.

This clone was detected only a few times. V and J are TRBV4-2 and TRBJ1-2; D possibly corresponds to TRBD1 (6 bases). Germline values: CDR1 LGHNA, CDR2 YNFKEQ. Trimming stripped 11 bases from V and 2 bases from J, with 21 bases between. The CDR3 contains 15 residues. The CDR3 DNA reads as TGTGCCTCCTCCCGGGACACCGCATTGAACTATGGCTACACCTTC. Its translation: CASSRDTALNYGYTF.

V is TRBV6-1 and J is TRBJ2-5, with unresolved D. V lost 2 bases and J 1 base, leaving 8 bases between the germline ends. The CDR3 loop spans 14 amino acids. Germline V gene sequence: CDR1 MNHNS, CDR2 SASEGT. CDR3 protein: CASSERASQETQYF. The DNA for the CDR3 is TGTGCCAGCAGTGAAAGGGCCTCCCAAGAGACCCAGTACTTC.

The chain recombines TRBV7-9 with TRBJ2-2, with TRBD2 matching 8 bases. CDR3 size: 16 residues. Germline V gene data show CDR1 as SEHNR and CDR2 as FQNEAQ (reference sequence). Trimming cost V 6 bases and J 0 bases; bases outside gene matches: 6. The CDR3 is CASRPTGLANTGELFF. In DNA form, the CDR3 reads TGTGCCAGCAGACCGACGGGACTAGCGAACACCGGGGAGCTGTTTTTT. Supplemented by reference TRBV7-9 and TRBJ2-2, the full variable domain reads DTGVSQNPRHKITKRGQNVTFRCDPISEHNRLYWYRQTLGQGPEFLTYFQNEAQLEKSRLLSDRFSAERPKGSFSTLEIQRTEQGDSAMYLCASRPTGLANTGELFFGEGSRLTVL.

The genes are TRBV6-1 and TRBJ1-4; D remains ambiguous. Between the trimmed V and J ends, which lost 4 bases and 6 bases, there was a span of 9 bases. The CDR3 covers 13 residues. CDR1 and CDR2 (germline): MNHNS, SASEGT. CDR3 protein: CASSVGGDEKLFF. CDR3 in DNA: TGTGCCAGCAGTGTCGGTGGCGATGAAAAACTGTTTTTT.

The chain couples TRBV2 to TRBJ1-5, with no clear D. Trimming removed 2 bases from V and 2 bases from J, with 7 bases in between. The CDR3 contains 14 residues. Germline CDR1 is SNHLY and CDR2 is FYNNEI. CDR3 nucleotide sequence: TGTGCCAGCAGTGAAACTGTCCGCAATCAGCCCCAGCATTTT. Translated, it gives CASSETVRNQPQHF.

The chain employs TRBV9 and TRBJ2-1; 7 bases are shared with TRBD2. V shed 0 bases, J shed 3 bases, and the junction held 6 bases outside the gene matches. This CDR3 has 16 amino acids. Germline V gene data show CDR1 as SGDLS and CDR2 as YYNGEE. The CDR3 spells CASSVGLAAYYNEQFF. CDR3 in DNA: TGTGCCAGCAGCGTAGGCCTAGCGGCCTACTACAATGAGCAGTTCTTC. The complete variable domain, with remaining parts taken from reference TRBV9 and TRBJ2-1, reads DSGVTQTPKHLITATGQRVTLRCSPRSGDLSVYWYQQSLDQGLQFLIQYYNGEERAKGNILERFSAQQFPDLHSELNLSSLELGDSALYFCASSVGLAAYYNEQFFGPGTRLTVL.

This chain links TRBV5-1 with TRBJ2-7, with 13 bases matching TRBD2. With V trimmed by 4 bases and J by 2 bases, 9 bases remained unmatched. CDR3 length: 17 residues. The germline gives CDR1 SGHRS, CDR2 YFSETQ. Here the CDR3 reads CASSLNPGLAGTYEQYF. In DNA, the CDR3 is TGCGCCAGCAGCCTGAACCCGGGACTAGCGGGGACCTACGAGCAGTACTTC.

Comments on this clone: The same CDR3 arises from other DNA sequences in this sample as well. The chain links TRBV11-3 to TRBJ2-1, with D hard to call. The CDR3 is 13 amino acids. CDR1 and CDR2 (germline): SGHNT, YENEEA. Trimming removed 3 bases from V and 0 bases from J, with 3 bases in between. This CDR3 is CASSLGSYNEQFF. The CDR3 DNA reads as TGTGCCAGCAGCTTGGGCTCCTACAATGAGCAGTTCTTC.

This chain links TRBV7-9 with TRBJ1-2; TRBD1 might be the D (5 bases). The germline gives CDR1 SEHNR, CDR2 FQNEAQ (reference sequence). The ends were cut back, 0 bases at V and 6 bases at J, with 17 bases in the middle. This CDR3 has 16 residues. CDR3 DNA sequence: TGTGCCAGCAGCTTAGCGCTAAGTCTGGGGCGCCATGGCTACACCTTC. Translation gives CASSLALSLGRHGYTF.

In its sample, this clone was seen once. The gene calls are TRBV6-1 and TRBJ1-1, with 7 bases lining up with TRBD1. Germline values: CDR1 MNHNS, CDR2 SASEGT. With V trimmed by 4 bases and J by 4 bases, 6 bases remained unmatched. The CDR3 covers 14 residues. This CDR3 reads CASSGQGGTTEAFF. The CDR3 DNA reads TGTGCCAGCAGTGGACAGGGAGGGACCACTGAAGCTTTCTTT.

V gene TRBV13 combines with J gene TRBJ1-5, with D unclear. The CDR3 contains 14 residues. V was cut by 3 bases and J by 0 bases, with 6 bases left in between. Germline V lookup: CDR1 PRHDT, CDR2 FYEKMQ (reference sequence). The CDR3 DNA follows: TGTGCCAGCAGCTTGGGGAATAGCAATCAGCCCCAGCATTTT. Encoded protein: CASSLGNSNQPQHF.

V usage is TRBV10-3 and J usage is TRBJ2-7; 7 positions agree with TRBD2. Germline-derived CDR1 and CDR2 are ENHRY and SYGVKD. The ends lost 0 bases at V and 2 bases at J; junction bases unmatched: 4. The CDR3 is 15 amino acids. CDR3 sequence: CAISESGGGPYEQYF. The CDR3 DNA follows: TGTGCCATCAGTGAGTCGGGGGGAGGGCCCTACGAGCAGTACTTC.

J is TRBJ1-2 and V is TRBV2; D gene uncertain. The V gene's germline CDR1 is SNHLY and CDR2 FYNNEI. CDR3 length: 12 residues. The ends were cut back, 1 base at V and 4 bases at J, with 4 bases in the middle. CDR3: CASSEGAYGYTF. CDR3 coding DNA: TGTGCCAGCAGTGAAGGGGCCTATGGCTACACCTTC.

This clone was detected only once. V gene TRBV18 combines with J gene TRBJ1-1; 9 bases are shared with TRBD1. The junction had 8 bases not matched to a gene; V was cut back by 3 bases and J by 0 bases. The CDR3 runs 17 residues. Germline V gene data show CDR1 as KGHSH and CDR2 as LQKENI. DNA of the CDR3: TGTGCCAGCTCACCTAGGGTGACAGGGGGTCTGAACACTGAAGCTTTCTTT. Protein: CASSPRVTGGLNTEAFF.

The chain links TRBV2 to TRBJ1-1; a possible D gene is TRBD1 (5 bases). V lost 5 bases to trimming and J lost 5 bases, with 12 bases between them. Germline V lookup: CDR1 SNHLY, CDR2 FYNNEI. The CDR3 is 13 amino acids. CDR3 nucleotides: TGTGCCAGCAGTTCCGGGAGGGGAACTGAAGCTTTCTTT. Encoded protein: CASSSGRGTEAFF.

The V and J genes are TRBV5-6 and TRBJ2-3; TRBD2 matches 7 bases. There are 16 residues in the CDR3. V shed 4 bases and J 3 bases; nucleotides not matched to a gene: 11. Germline CDR1 reads SGHDT; CDR2 reads YYEEEE. The CDR3 protein is CASSAPTSKGTDTQYF. The DNA for the CDR3 is TGTGCCAGCAGCGCGCCGACTAGCAAGGGAACAGATACGCAGTATTTT.

The gene calls are TRBV6-1 and TRBJ1-1, with 10 nucleotides matching TRBD1. Trimming at V came to 4 bases and at J to 5 bases, leaving 4 bases not matched to a gene. Germline CDR1 reads MNHNS; CDR2 reads SASEGT. The CDR3 contains 14 residues. DNA of the CDR3: TGTGCCAGCAGTGTGGGACAGGGGAATACTGAAGCTTTCTTT. It specifies CASSVGQGNTEAFF.